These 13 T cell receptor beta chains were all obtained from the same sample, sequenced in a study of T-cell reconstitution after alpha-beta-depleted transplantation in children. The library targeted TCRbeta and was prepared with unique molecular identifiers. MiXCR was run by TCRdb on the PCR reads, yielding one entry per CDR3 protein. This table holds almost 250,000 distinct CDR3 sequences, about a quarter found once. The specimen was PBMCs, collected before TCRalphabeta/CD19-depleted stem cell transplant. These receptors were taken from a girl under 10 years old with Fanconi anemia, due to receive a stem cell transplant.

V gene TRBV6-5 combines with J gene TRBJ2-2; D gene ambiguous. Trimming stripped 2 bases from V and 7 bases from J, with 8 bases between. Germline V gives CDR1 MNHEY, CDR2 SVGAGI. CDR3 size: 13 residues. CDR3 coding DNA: TGTGCCAGCAGTTACGACGGTAACGGGGAGCTGTTTTTT. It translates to CASSYDGNGELFF.

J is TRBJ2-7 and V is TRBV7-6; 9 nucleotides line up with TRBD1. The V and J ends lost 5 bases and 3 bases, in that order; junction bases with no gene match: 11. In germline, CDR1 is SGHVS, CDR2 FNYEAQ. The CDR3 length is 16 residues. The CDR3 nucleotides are TGTGCCAGCAGCCCCCCCCAAGGGACAGGGATCTACGAGCAGTACTTC. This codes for CASSPPQGTGIYEQYF.

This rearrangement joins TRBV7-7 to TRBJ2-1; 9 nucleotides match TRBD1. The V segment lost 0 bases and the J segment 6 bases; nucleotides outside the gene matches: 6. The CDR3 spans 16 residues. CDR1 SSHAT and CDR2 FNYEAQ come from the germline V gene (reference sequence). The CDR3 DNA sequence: TGTGCCAGCAGCTTAGCCCCCGGGACAGGGCCCAATGAGCAGTTCTTC. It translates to CASSLAPGTGPNEQFF.

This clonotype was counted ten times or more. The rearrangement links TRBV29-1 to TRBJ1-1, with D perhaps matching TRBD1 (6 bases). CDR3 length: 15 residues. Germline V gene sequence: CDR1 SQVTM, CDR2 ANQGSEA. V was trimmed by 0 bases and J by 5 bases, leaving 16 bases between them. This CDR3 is CSVEDRGGGRTEAFF. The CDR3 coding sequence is TGCAGCGTTGAAGACAGGGGAGGAGGGAGGACTGAAGCTTTCTTT.

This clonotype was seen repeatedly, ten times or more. CDR3 sequence reads: CATSRVRGTEAFF. The DNA for the CDR3 is TGTGCCACCAGCAGAGTTCGTGGCACTGAAGCTTTCTTT. The genes are TRBV15 and TRBJ1-1, with no clear D. Germline assignment: CDR1 LNHNV and CDR2 YYDKDF (reference sequence). Trimming left V 1 base short and J 4 bases short, with 7 bases between. The CDR3 sequence is 13 residues long.

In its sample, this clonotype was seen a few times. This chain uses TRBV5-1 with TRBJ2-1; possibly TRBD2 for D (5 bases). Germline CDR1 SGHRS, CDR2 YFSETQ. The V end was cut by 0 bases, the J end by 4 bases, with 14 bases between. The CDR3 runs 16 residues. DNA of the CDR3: TGCGCCAGCAGCTTGGCCCTGGACTGGAGTTACAATGAGCAGTTCTTC. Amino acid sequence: CASSLALDWSYNEQFF.

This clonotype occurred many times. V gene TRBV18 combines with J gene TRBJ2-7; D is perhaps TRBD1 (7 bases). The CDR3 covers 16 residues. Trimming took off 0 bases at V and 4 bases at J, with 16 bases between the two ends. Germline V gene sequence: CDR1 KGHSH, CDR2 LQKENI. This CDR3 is CASSPPQPGGTYEQYF. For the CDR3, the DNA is TGTGCCAGCTCACCACCCCAACCAGGGGGGACGTACGAGCAGTACTTC.

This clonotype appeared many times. The CDR3 sequence is CSAQTDQYQETQYF. The CDR3 DNA sequence: TGCAGCGCTCAAACCGACCAGTACCAAGAGACCCAGTACTTC. V is TRBV29-1 and J is TRBJ2-5; D gene uncertain. The length of the CDR3 is 14 residues. The V end lost 7 bases, the J end lost 0 bases, and 15 bases lay between the germline ends. CDR1 is SQVTM and CDR2 is ANQGSEA in the germline V gene. The complete variable domain, with remaining parts taken from reference TRBV29-1 and TRBJ2-5, reads SAVISQKPSRDICQRGTSLTIQCQVDSQVTMMFWYRQQPGQSLTLIATANQGSEATYESGFVIDKFPISRPNLTFSTLTVSNMSPEDSSIYLCSAQTDQYQETQYFGPGTRLLVL.

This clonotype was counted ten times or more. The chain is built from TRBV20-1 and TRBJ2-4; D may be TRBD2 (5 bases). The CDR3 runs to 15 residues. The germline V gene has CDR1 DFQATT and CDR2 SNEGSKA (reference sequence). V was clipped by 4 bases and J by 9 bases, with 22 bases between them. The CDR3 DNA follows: TGCAGTGCTATGGAAAGAGAGAACGGGGATGGCATTCAGTACTTC. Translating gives CSAMERENGDGIQYF.

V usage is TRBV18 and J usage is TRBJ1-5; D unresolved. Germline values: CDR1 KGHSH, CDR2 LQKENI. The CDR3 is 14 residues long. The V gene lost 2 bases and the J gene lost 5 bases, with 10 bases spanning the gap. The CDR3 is CASSPRGADQPQHF. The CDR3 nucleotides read TGTGCCAGCTCACCAAGAGGAGCGGATCAGCCCCAGCATTTT. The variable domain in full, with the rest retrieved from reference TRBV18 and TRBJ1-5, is NAGVMQNPRHLVRRRGQEARLRCSPMKGHSHVYWYRQLPEEGLKFMVYLQKENIIDESGMPKERFSAEFPKEGPSILRIQQVVRGDSAAYFCASSPRGADQPQHFGDGTRLSIL.

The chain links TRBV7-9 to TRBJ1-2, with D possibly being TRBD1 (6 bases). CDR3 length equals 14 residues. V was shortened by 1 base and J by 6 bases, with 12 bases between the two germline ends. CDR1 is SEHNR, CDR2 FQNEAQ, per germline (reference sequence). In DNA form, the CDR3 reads TGTGCCAGCAGCTTAGAAGGACAGTGGAATGGCTACACCTTC. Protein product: CASSLEGQWNGYTF.

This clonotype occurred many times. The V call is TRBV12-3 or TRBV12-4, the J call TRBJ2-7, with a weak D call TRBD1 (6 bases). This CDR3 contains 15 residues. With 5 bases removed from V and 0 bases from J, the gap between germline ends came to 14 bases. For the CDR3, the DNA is TGTGCCAGCAGTGGTACCACAGGGAGCTCCTACGAGCAGTACTTC. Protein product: CASSGTTGSSYEQYF.

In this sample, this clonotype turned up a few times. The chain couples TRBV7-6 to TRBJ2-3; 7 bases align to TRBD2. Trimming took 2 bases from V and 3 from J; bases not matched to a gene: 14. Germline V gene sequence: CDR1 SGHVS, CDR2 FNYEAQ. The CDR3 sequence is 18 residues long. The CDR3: CASSLFLGRELPTDTQYF. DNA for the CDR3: TGTGCCAGCAGCTTATTCTTAGGGCGGGAGTTGCCTACAGATACGCAGTATTTT.